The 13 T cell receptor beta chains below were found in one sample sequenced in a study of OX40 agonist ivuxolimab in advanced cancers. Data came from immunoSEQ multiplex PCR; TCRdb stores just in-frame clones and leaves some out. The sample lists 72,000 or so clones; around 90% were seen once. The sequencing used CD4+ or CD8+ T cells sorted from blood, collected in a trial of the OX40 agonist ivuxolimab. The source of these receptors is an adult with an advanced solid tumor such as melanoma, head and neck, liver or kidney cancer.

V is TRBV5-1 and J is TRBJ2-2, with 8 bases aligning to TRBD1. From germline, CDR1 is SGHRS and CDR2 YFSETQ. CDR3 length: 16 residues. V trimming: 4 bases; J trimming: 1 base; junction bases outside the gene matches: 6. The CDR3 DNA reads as TGCGCCAGCAGCCGTGACAGGGGTGGGAACACCGGGGAGCTGTTTTTT. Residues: CASSRDRGGNTGELFF.

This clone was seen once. This CDR3 reads CASGLALAGGITDTQYF. Here the CDR3 DNA reads TGTGCTAGTGGTTTGGCCCTAGCGGGGGGGATCACAGATACGCAGTATTTT. The genes are TRBV12-5 and TRBJ2-3; 12 bases are a match to TRBD2. CDR3 length: 17 amino acids. The V and J ends lost 1 base and 2 bases, in that order; junction bases with no gene match: 4. Germline CDR1 is LGHNT and CDR2 is FRNRAP.

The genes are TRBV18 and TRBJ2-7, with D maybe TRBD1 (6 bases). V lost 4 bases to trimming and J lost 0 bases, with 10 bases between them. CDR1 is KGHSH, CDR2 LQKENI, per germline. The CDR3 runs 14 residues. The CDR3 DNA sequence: TGTGCCAGCTCACAAACAGGGAGCTCCTACGAGCAGTACTTC. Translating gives CASSQTGSSYEQYF. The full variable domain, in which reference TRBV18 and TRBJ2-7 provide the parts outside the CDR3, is NAGVMQNPRHLVRRRGQEARLRCSPMKGHSHVYWYRQLPEEGLKFMVYLQKENIIDESGMPKERFSAEFPKEGPSILRIQQVVRGDSAAYFCASSQTGSSYEQYFGPGTRLTVT.

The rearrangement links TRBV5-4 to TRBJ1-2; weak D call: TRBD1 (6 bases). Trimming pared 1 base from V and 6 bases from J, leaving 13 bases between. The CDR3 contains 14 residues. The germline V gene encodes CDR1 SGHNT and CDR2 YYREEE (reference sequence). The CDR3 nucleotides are TGTGCCAGCAGCTTGAGGGGGGTGCGCGATGGCTACACCTTC. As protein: CASSLRGVRDGYTF. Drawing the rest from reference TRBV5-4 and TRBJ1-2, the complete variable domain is ETGVTQSPTHLIKTRGQQVTLRCSSQSGHNTVSWYQQALGQGPQFIFQYYREEENGRGNFPPRFSGLQFPNYSSELNVNALELDDSALYLCASSLRGVRDGYTFGSGTRLTVV.

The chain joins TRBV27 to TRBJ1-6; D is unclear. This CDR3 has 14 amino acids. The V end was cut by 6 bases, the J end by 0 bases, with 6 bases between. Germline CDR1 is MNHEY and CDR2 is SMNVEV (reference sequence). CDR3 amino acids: CASRESSYNSPLHF. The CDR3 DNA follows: TGTGCCAGCAGAGAGAGCTCCTATAATTCACCCCTCCACTTT.

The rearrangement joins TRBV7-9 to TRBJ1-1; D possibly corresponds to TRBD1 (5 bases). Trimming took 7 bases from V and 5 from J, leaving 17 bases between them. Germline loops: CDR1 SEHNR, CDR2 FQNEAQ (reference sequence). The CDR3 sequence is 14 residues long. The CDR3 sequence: CASNDRPGGTEAFF. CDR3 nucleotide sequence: TGTGCCAGCAACGATCGACCGGGGGGGACTGAAGCTTTCTTT.

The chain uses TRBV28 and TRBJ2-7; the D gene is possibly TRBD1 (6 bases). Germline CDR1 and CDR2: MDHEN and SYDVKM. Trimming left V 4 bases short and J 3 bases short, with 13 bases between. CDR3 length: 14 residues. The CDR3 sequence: CASSSPTGNYEQYF. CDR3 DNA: TGTGCCAGCAGTTCTCCGACAGGTAACTACGAGCAGTACTTC.

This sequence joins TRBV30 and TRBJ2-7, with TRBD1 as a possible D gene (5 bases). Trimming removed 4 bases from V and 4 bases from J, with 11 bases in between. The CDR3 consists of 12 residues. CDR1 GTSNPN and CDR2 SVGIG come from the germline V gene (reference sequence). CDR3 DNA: TGTGCCTGGAACGTGGGGCAGTACGAGCAGTACTTC. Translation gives CAWNVGQYEQYF.

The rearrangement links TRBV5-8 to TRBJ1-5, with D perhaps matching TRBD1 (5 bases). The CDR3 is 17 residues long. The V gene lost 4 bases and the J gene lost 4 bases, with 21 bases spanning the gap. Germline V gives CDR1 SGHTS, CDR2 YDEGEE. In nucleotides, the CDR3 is TGTGCCAGCAGCCCGGCGGTCCAAGGGGATCAGAATCAGCCCCAGCATTTT. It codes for CASSPAVQGDQNQPQHF.

This CDR3 is CASSYSPGLTEAFF. CDR3 DNA: TGTGCCAGCAGTTACTCCCCAGGGCTCACTGAAGCTTTCTTT. The chain couples TRBV6-5 to TRBJ1-1, with D possibly TRBD1 on 5 matching bases. This CDR3 spans 14 amino acids. CDR1 and CDR2 (germline): MNHEY, SVGAGI. The ends were cut back, 0 bases at V and 4 bases at J, with 9 bases in the middle.

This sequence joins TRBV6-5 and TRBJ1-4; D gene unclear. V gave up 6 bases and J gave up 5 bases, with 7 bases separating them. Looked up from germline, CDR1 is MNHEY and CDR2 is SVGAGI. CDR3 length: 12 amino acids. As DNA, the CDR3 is TGTGCCAGCAGCTACCCAAATGAAAAACTGTTTTTT. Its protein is CASSYPNEKLFF.

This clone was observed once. The CDR3 DNA reads TGTGCCAGCAGCTTAAACAGGGTGGAGACCCAGTACTTC. This translates into CASSLNRVETQYF. The chain combines TRBV7-7 with TRBJ2-5; TRBD1 might be the D (6 bases). Germline-derived CDR1 and CDR2 are SSHAT and FNYEAQ (reference sequence). The V end was cut by 2 bases, the J end by 5 bases, with 9 bases between. CDR3 length: 13 residues.

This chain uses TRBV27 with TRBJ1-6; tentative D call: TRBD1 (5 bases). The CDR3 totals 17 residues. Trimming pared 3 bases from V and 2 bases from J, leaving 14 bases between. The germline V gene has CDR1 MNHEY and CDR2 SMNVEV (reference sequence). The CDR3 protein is CASSLLGREAYNSPLHF. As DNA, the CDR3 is TGTGCCAGCAGTTTGTTGGGCAGGGAGGCCTATAATTCACCCCTCCACTTT.